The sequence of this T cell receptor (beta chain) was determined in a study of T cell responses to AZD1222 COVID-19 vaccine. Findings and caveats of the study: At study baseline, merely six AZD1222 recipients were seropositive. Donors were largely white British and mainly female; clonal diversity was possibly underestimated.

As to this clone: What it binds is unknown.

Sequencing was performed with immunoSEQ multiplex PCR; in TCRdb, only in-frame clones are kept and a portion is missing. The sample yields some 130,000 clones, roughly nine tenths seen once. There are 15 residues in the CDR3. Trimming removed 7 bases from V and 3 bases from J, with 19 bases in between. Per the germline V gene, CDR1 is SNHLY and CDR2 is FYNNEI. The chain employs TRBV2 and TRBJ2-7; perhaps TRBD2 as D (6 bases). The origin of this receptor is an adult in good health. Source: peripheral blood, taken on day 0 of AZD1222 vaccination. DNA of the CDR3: TGTGCCAGCATGGTCGGGACTGCCGGAAGCTACGAGCAGTACTTC. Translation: CASMVGTAGSYEQYF.